This T cell receptor beta chain originates from a study of blood T cell repertoires in COVID-19. The data were produced by immunoSEQ multiplex PCR, yet TCRdb's version contains in-frame clones alone and is incomplete. The sample yields 180,000 or so clones, more than 75% seen once. Germline V gene data show CDR1 as SGHAT and CDR2 as FQNNGV. Trimming stripped 1 base from V and 3 bases from J, with 7 bases between. The CDR3 contains 13 residues. The chain is built from TRBV11-2 and TRBJ2-7; a possible D gene is TRBD1 (5 bases). The clonotype originates from a man younger than 30 with active or convalescent COVID-19. Sequencing was done on a sample of peripheral blood. The CDR3 nucleotides read TGTGCCAGCAGCTTAGTAAGGGGCTACGAGCAGTACGTC. Translation gives CASSLVRGYEQYV.